This T cell receptor (beta chain) comes out of a study of early T cells in non-severe SARS-CoV-2 infection. CDR1 is DFQATT, CDR2 SNEGSKA, per germline (reference sequence). This CDR3 region has 12 residues. V was clipped by 7 bases and J by 5 bases; unmatched bases: 5. Many counts were recorded for this clonotype. Each CDR3 protein is one row after TCRdb ran MiXCR on the 5' RACE reads. The sample has about 20,000 distinct CDR3 sequences, 5.9% seen once. The chain is built from TRBV20-1 and TRBJ2-7; TRBD1 matches at 10 bases. The sequence was collected from an adult who was a healthcare worker with PCR-confirmed SARS-CoV-2 infection or an uninfected control (not recorded which). Sample: whole blood. The CDR3 region is CSGGQGPDEQYF. In DNA form, the CDR3 reads TGCAGTGGGGGACAGGGGCCTGACGAGCAGTACTTC.